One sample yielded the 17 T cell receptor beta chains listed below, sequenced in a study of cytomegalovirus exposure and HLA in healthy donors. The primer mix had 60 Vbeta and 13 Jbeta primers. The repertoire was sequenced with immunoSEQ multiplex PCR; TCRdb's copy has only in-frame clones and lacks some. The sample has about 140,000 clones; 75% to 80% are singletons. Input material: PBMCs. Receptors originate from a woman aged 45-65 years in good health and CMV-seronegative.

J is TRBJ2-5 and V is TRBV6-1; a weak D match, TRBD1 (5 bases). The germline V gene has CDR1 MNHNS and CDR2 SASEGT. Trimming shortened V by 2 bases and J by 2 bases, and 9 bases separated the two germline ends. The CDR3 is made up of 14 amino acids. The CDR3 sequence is CASSEFQGQETQYF. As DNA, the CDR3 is TGTGCCAGCAGTGAATTCCAGGGACAAGAGACCCAGTACTTC.

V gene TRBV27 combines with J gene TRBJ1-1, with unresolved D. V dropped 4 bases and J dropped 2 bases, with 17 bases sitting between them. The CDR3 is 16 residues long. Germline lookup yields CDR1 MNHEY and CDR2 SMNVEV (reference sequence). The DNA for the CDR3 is TGTGCCAGCAGTTCGGGGAATTCACAACCTAACACTGAAGCTTTCTTT. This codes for CASSSGNSQPNTEAFF.

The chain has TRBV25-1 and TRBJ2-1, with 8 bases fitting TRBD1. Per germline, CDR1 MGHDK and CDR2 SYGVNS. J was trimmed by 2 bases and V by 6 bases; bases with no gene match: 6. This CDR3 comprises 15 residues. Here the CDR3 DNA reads TGTGCCAGCAGCGACTGGGACAGGACCTACAATGAGCAGTTCTTC. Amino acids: CASSDWDRTYNEQFF.

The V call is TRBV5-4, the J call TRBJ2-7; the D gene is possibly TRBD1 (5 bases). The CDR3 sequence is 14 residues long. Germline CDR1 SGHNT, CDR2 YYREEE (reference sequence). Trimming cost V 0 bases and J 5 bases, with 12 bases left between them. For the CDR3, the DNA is TGTGCCAGCAGCTTGGATCAGGGTACCAACGAGCAGTACTTC. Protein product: CASSLDQGTNEQYF.

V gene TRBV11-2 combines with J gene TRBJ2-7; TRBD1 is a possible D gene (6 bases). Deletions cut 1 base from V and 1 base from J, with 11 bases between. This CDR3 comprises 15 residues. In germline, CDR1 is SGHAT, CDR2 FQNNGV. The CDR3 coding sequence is TGTGCCAGCAGCTTAGGGACAGTGAGTTCCTACGAGCAGTACTTC. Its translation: CASSLGTVSSYEQYF.

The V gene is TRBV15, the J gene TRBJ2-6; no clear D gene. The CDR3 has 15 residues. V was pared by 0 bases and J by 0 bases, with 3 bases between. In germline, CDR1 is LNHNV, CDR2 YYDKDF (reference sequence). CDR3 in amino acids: CATSRDVSGANVLTF. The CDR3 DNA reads TGTGCCACCAGCAGAGACGTCTCTGGGGCCAACGTCCTGACTTTC.

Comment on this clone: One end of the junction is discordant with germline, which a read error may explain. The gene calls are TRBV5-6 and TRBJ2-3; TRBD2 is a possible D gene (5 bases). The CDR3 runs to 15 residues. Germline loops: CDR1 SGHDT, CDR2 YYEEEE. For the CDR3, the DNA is TGTGCCAGCAGCTTGCGAGGGTTTAGCACAGATGCGCAGTATTTT. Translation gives CASSLRGFSTDAQYF.

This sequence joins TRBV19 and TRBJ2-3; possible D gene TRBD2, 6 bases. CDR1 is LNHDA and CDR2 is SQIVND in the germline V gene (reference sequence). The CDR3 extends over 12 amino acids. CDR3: CEPPGLPDTQYF. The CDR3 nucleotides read TGTGAACCGCCGGGACTCCCAGATACGCAGTATTTT.

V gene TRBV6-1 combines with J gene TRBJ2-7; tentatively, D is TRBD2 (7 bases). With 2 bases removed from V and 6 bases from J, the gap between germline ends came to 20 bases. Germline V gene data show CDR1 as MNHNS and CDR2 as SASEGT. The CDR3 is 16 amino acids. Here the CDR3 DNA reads TGTGCCAGCAGTGAAAAGGTGATGGACGGGGGGCCCGAGCAGTACTTC. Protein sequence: CASSEKVMDGGPEQYF.

DNA for the CDR3: TGTGCCAGCAGTTTACAGGGGATAAGCTACGAGCAGTACTTC. Protein: CASSLQGISYEQYF. The chain uses TRBV5-6 and TRBJ2-7; 7 nucleotides match TRBD1. Germline assignment: CDR1 SGHDT and CDR2 YYEEEE. V was clipped by 5 bases and J by 3 bases; unmatched bases: 8. The CDR3 has 14 residues.

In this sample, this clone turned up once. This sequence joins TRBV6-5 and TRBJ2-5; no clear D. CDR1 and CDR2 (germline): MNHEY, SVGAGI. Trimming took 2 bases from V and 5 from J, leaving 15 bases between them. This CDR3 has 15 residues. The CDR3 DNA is TGTGCCAGCAGTTACGGGCTAACCGTCTGGGAGACCCAGTACTTC. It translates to CASSYGLTVWETQYF.

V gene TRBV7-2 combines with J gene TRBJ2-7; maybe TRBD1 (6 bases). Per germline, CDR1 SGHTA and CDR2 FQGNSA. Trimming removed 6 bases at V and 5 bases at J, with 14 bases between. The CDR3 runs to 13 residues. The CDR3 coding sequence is TGTGCCAGCAGAGGGGGAGCCCTGGACGAGCAGTACTTC. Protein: CASRGGALDEQYF.

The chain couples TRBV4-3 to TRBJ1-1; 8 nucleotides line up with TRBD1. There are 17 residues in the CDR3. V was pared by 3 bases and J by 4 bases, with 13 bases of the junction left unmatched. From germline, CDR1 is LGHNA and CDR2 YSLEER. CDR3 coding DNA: TGCGCCAGCAGCCAGGAGAGACAGGGGCAGTTAGGCACTGAAGCTTTCTTT. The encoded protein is CASSQERQGQLGTEAFF.

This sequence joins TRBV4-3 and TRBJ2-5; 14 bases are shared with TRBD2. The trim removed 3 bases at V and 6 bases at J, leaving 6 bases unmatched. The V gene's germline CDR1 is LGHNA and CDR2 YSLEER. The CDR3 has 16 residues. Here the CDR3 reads CASSQIGTSGGQTQYF. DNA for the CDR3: TGCGCCAGCAGCCAGATCGGGACTAGCGGGGGACAGACCCAGTACTTC.

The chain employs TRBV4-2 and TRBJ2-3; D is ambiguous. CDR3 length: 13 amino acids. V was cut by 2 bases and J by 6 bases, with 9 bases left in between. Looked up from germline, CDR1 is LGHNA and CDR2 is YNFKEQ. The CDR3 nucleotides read TGTGCCAGCAGCCAACCCCCGGTGGATACGCAGTATTTT. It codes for CASSQPPVDTQYF.

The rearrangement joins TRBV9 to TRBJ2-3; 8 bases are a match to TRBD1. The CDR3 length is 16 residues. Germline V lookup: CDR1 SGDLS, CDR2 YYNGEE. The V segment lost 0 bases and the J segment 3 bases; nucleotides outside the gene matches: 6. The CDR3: CASSVEATGVTDTQYF. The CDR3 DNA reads TGTGCCAGCAGCGTAGAAGCGACAGGGGTGACAGATACGCAGTATTTT.

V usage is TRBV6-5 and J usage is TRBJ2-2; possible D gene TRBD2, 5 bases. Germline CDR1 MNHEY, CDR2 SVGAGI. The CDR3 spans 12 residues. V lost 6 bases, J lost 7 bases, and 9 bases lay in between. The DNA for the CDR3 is TGTGCCAGCAGATCGGGGATCGGGGAGCTGTTTTTT. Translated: CASRSGIGELFF.